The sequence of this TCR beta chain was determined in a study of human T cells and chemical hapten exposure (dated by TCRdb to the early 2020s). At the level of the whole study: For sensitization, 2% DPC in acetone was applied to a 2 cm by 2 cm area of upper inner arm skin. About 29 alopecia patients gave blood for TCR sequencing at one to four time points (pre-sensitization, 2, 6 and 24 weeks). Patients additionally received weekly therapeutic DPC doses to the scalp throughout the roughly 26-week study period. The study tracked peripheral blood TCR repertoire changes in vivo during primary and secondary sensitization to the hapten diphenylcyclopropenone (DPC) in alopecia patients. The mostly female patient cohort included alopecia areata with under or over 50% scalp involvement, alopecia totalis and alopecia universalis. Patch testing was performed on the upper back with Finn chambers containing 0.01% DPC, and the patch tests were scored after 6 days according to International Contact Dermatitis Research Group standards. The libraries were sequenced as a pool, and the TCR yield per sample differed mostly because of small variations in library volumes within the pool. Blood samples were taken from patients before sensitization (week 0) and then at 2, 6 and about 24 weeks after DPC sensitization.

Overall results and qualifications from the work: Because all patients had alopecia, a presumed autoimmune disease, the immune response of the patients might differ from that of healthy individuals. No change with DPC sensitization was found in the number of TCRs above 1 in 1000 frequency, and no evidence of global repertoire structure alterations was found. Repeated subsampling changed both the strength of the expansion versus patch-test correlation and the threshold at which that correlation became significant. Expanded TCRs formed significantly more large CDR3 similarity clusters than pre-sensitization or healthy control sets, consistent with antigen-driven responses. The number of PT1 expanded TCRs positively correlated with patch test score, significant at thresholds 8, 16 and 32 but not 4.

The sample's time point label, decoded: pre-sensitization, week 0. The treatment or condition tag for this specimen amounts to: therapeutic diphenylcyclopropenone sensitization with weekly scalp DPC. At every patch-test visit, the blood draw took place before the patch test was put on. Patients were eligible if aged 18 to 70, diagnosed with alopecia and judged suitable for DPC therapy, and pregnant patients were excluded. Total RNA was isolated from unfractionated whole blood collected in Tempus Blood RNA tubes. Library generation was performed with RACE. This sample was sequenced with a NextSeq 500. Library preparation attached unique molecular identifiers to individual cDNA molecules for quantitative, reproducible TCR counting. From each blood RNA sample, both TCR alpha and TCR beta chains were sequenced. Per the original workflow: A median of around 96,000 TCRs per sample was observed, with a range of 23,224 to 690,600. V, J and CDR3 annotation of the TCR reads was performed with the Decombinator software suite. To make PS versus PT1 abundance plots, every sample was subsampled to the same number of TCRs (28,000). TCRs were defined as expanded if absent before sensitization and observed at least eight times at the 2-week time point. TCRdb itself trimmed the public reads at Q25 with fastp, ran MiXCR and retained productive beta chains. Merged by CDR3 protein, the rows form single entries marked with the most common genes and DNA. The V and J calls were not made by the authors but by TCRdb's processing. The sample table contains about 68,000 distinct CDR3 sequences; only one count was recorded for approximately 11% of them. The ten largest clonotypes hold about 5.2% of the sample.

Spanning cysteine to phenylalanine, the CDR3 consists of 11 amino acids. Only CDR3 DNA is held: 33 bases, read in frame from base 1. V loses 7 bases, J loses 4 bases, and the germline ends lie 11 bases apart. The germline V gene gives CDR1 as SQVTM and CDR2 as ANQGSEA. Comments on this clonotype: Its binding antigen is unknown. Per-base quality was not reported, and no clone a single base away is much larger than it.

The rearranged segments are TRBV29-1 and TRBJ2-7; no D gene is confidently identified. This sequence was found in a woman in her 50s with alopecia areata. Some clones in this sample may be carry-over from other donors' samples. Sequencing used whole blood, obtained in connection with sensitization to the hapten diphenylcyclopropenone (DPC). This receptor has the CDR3 CSGRTEYEQYF. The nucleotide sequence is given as TGCAGCGGAAGGACGGAATACGAGCAGTACTTC.